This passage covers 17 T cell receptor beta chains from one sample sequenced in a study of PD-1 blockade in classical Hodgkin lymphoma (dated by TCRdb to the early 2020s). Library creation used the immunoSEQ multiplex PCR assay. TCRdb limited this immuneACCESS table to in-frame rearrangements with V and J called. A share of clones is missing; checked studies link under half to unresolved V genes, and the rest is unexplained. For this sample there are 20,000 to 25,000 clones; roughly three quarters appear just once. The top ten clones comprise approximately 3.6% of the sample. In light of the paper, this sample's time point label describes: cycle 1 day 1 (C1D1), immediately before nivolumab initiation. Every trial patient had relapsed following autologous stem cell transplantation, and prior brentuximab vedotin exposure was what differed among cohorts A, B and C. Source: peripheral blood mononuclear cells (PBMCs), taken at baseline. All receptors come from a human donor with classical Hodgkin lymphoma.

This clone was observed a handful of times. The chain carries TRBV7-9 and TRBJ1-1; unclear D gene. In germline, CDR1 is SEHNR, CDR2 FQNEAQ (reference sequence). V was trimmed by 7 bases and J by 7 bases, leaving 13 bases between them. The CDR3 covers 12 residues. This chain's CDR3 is CASTGGGNEAFF. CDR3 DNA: TGTGCCAGCACCGGCGGAGGGAATGAAGCTTTCTTT.

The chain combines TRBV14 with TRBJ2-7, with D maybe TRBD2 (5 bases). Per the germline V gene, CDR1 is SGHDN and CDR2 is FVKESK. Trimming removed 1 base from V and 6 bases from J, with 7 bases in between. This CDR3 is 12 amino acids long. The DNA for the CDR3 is TGTGCCAGCAGCCAAGCGGGGTCCGAGCAGTACTTC. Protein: CASSQAGSEQYF.

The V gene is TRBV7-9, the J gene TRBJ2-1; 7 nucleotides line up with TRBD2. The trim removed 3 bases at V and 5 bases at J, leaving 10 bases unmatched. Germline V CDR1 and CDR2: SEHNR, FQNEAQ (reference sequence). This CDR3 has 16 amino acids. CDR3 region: CASSFWGRDENNEQFF. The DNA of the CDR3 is TGTGCCAGCAGCTTTTGGGGGAGGGACGAGAACAATGAGCAGTTCTTC.

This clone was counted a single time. DNA of the CDR3: TGTGCCAGCAGCCTCCTCTCTGGGGCCAACGTCCTGACTTTC. Its protein is CASSLLSGANVLTF. The chain combines TRBV6-6 with TRBJ2-6; D gene uncertain. Germline V gene sequence: CDR1 MNHNY, CDR2 SVGAGI (reference sequence). V lost 6 bases and J lost 0, with 6 bases in between. The CDR3 has 14 residues.

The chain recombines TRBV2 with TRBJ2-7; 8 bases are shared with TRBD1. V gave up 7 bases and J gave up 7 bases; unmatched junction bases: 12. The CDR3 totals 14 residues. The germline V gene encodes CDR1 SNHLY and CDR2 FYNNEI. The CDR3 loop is CASNQNDRGGEQYF. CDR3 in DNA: TGTGCCAGCAATCAGAACGACAGGGGAGGTGAGCAGTACTTC.

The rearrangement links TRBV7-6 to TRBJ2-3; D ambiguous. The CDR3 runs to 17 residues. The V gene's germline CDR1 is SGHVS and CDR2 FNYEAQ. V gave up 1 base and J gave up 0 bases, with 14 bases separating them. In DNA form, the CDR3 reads TGTGCCAGCAGCTTAGATCCCGACAACCCTAGCACAGATACGCAGTATTTT. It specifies CASSLDPDNPSTDTQYF.

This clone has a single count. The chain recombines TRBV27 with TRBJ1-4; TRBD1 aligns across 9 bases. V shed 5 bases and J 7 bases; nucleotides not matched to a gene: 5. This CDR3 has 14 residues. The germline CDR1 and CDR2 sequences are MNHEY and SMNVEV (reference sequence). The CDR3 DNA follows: TGTGCCAGCAGTAAAGGGACAGGGATTGAAAAACTGTTTTTT. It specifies CASSKGTGIEKLFF.

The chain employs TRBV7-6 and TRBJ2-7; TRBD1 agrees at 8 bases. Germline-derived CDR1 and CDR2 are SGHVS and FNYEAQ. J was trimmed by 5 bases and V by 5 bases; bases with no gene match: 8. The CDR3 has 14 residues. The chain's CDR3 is CASSRGQGKNEQYF. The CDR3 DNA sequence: TGTGCCAGCAGCCGCGGACAGGGTAAAAACGAGCAGTACTTC.

The CDR3 region has the DNA TGTGCCAGCAGCAATCGATCGGGGGTAGAGACCCAGTACTTC. Its protein product is CASSNRSGVETQYF. The J gene is TRBJ2-5, the V gene TRBV7-2, with D tentatively TRBD2 (6 bases). The germline V gene encodes CDR1 SGHTA and CDR2 FQGNSA. This CDR3 is built from 14 residues. The V gene lost 5 bases and the J gene lost 4 bases, with 14 bases spanning the gap.

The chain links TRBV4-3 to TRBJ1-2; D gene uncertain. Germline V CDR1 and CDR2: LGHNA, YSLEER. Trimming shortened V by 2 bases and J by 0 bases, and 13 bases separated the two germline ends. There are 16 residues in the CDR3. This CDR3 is CASSQLDGPSNYGYTF. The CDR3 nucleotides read TGCGCCAGCAGCCAACTAGACGGCCCTTCTAACTATGGCTACACCTTC.

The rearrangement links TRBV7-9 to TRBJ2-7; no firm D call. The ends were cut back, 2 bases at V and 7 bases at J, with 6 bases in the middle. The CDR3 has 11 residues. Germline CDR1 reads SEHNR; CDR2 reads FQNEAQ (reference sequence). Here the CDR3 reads CASSLLREQYF. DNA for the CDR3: TGTGCCAGCAGCTTACTCCGGGAGCAGTACTTC. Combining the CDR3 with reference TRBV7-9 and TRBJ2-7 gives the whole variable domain DTGVSQNPRHKITKRGQNVTFRCDPISEHNRLYWYRQTLGQGPEFLTYFQNEAQLEKSRLLSDRFSAERPKGSFSTLEIQRTEQGDSAMYLCASSLLREQYFGPGTRLTVT.

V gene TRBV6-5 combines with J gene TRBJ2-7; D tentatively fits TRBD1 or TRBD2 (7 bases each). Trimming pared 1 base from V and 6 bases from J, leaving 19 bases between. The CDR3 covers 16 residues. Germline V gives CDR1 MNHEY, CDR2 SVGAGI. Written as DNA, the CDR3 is TGTGCCAGCAGTTACTGGGAGGGGACAGCTCCAGGCGAGCAGTACTTC. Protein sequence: CASSYWEGTAPGEQYF.

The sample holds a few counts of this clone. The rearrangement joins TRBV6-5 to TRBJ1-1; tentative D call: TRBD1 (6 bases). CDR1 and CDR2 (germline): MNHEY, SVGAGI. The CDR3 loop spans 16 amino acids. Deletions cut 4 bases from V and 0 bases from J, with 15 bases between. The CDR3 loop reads CASSSGDPSMNTEAFF. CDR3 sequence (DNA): TGTGCCAGCAGTTCAGGGGACCCCTCCATGAACACTGAAGCTTTCTTT.

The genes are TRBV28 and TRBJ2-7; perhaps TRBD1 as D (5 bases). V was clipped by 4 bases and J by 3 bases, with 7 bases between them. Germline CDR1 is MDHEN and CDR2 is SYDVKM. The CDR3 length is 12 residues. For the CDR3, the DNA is TGTGCCAGCAGTTACGACAGCTACGAGCAGTACTTC. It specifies CASSYDSYEQYF.

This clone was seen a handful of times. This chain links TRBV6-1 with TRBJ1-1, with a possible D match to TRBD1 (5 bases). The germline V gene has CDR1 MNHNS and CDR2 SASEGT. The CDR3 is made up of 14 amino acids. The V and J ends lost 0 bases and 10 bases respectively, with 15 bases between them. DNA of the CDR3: TGTGCCAGCAGTGAAGCCAGGGCGAAGTCGTCAGCTTTCTTT. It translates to CASSEARAKSSAFF.

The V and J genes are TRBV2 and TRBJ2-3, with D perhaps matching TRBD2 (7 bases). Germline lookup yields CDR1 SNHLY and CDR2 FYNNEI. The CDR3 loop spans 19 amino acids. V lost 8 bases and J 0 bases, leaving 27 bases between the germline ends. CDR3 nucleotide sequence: TGTGCCAGCGCCGCCATTTTAGGGGGGGGACTCCTCAGCACAGATACGCAGTATTTT. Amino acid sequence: CASAAILGGGLLSTDTQYF.

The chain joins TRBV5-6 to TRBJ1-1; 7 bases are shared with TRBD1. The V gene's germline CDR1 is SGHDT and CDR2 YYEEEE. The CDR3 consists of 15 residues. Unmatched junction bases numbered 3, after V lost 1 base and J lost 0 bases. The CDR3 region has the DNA TGTGCCAGCAGCTTGTTGGGACAGATGAACACTGAAGCTTTCTTT. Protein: CASSLLGQMNTEAFF.